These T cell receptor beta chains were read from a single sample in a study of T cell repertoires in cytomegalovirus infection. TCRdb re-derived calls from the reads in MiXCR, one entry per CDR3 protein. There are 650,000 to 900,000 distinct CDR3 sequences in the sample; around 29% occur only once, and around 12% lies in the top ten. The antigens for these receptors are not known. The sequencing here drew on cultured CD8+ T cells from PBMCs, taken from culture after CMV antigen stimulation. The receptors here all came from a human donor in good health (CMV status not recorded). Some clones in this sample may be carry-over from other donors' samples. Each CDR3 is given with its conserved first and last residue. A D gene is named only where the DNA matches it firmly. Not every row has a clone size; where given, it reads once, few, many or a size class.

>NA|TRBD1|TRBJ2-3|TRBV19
CASSRQGDPDTQYF
TGTGCCAGTAGTAGACAGGGTGACCCAGATACGCAGTATTTT
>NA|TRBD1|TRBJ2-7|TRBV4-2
CASSQVPGQGFYEQYF
TGTGCCAGCAGCCAAGTACCGGGACAGGGGTTCTACGAGCAGTACTTC
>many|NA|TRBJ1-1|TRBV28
CASCLQGRSTEAFF
TGTGCCAGCTGTCTACAGGGAAGAAGCACTGAAGCTTTCTTT
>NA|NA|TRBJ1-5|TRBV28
CASSPRSRFWPQHF
TGTGCCAGCAGTCCACGGTCCCGCTTTTGGCCCCAGCATTTT
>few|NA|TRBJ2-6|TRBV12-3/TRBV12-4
CASSFIAGASSGANVLTF
TGTGCCAGCAGTTTCATTGCAGGGGCCTCTTCTGGGGCCAACGTCCTGACTTTC
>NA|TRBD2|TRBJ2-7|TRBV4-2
CASSQEYLAGGSYEQYF
TGTGCCAGCAGCCAAGAGTACCTAGCGGGAGGATCCTACGAGCAGTACTTC
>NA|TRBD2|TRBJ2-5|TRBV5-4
CASSGTSGEQETQYF
TGTGCCAGCAGCGGGACTAGCGGGGAGCAAGAGACCCAGTACTTC
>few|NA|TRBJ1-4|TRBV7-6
CASSLAARPPESPYEKLFF
TGTGCCAGCAGCTTAGCGGCACGGCCCCCTGAGTCCCCATATGAAAAACTGTTTTTT
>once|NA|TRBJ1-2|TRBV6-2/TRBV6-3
CASSPGPENYGYTF
TGTGCCAGCAGCCCCGGACCGGAGAACTATGGCTACACCTTC
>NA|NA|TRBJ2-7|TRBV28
CASSFAPGRQQGQYF
TGTGCCAGCAGTTTTGCCCCCGGGCGGCAGCAGGGGCAGTACTTC
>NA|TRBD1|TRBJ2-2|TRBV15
CATSRIRDSPNTGELFF
TGTGCCACCAGCAGAATTCGGGACAGTCCGAACACCGGGGAGCTGTTTTTT
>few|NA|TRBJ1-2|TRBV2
CASPVRVKGANYGYTF
TGTGCCAGCCCTGTGAGGGTGAAGGGGGCTAACTATGGCTACACCTTC
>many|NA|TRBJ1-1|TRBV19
CASTRGLNTEAFF
TGTGCCAGCACCCGGGGCCTTAACACTGAAGCTTTCTTT
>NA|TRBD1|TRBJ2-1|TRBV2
CASSDTGVNDQFF
TGTGCCAGCAGTGACACAGGGGTCAATGATCAGTTCTTC
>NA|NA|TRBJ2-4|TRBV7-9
CASSPGREEPLAKNIQYF
TGTGCCAGCAGCCCCGGTAGGGAAGAACCCCTTGCCAAAAACATTCAGTACTTC
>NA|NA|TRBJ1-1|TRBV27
CASSLLGESDTEAFF
TGTGCCAGCAGTTTATTGGGTGAGAGCGACACTGAAGCTTTCTTT
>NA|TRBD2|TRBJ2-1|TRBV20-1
CSARLAGGMGNEQFF
TGCAGTGCTAGACTGGCGGGGGGGATGGGCAATGAGCAGTTCTTC
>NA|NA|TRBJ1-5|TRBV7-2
CASSQVEWPHPQHF
TGCGCCAGCAGCCAAGTCGAGTGGCCTCATCCCCAGCATTTT
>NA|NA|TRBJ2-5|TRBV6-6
CASSHWALDGETQYF
TGTGCCAGCAGTCACTGGGCTCTGGATGGAGAGACCCAGTACTTC
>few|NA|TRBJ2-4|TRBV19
CASSIVSRAAKNIQYF
TGTGCCAGTAGTATAGTGAGCAGGGCAGCCAAAAACATTCAGTACTTC
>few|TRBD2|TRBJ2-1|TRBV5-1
CASSGGTSDYYNEQFF
TGCGCCAGCAGCGGCGGGACTAGCGATTACTACAATGAGCAGTTCTTC
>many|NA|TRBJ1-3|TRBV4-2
CASSPWGKGLGNTIYF
TGTGCCAGCAGCCCCTGGGGTAAAGGGCTGGGAAACACCATATATTTT
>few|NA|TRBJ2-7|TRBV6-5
CAVLGENYEQYF
TGTGCCGTCCTGGGGGAGAACTACGAGCAGTACTTC
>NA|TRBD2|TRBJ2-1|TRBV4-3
CASSQDGGYNEQFF
TGCGCCAGCAGCCAAGACGGGGGGTACAATGAGCAGTTCTTC
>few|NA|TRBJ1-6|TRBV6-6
CASSYGVMDNSPLHF
TGTGCCAGCAGTTACGGGGTAATGGATAATTCACCCCTCCACTTT
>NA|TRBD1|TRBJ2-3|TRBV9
CASSVAGGDRAEDTQYF
TGTGCCAGCAGCGTAGCTGGAGGGGACAGGGCGGAAGATACGCAGTATTTT
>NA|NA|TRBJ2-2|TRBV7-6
CASSLVVWEDHGELFF
TGTGCCAGCAGCTTAGTGGTCTGGGAGGATCACGGGGAGCTGTTTTTT
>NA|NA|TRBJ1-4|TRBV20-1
CSARELGQADEKLFF
TGCAGTGCTAGAGAGTTGGGGCAGGCGGATGAAAAACTGTTTTTT
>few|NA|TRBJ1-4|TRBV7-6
CASSLPGPEKLFF
TGTGCCAGCAGCTTACCGGGACCTGAAAAACTGTTTTTT
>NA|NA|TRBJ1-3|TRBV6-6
CASSYSGSSLSGNTIYF
TGTGCCAGCAGTTACTCGGGCAGCTCTCTCTCTGGAAACACCATATATTTT
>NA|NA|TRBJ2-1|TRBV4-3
CASSSQASSYNEQFF
TGCGCCAGCAGCTCACAGGCTTCCTCCTACAATGAGCAGTTCTTC
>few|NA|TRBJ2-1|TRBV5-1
CASSYSDKGGAYNEQFF
TGCGCCAGCAGCTACTCTGACAAGGGTGGGGCCTACAATGAGCAGTTCTTC
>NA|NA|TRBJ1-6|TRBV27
CASSSRAGTNSPLHF
TGTGCCAGCAGTTCCAGGGCGGGGACCAATTCACCCCTCCACTTT
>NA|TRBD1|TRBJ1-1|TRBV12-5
CAPGTGKTEAFF
TGTGCTCCCGGGACAGGGAAAACTGAAGCTTTCTTT
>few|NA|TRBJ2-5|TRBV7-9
CASSLAGRKTQYF
TGTGCCAGCAGCCTCGCGGGTAGGAAGACCCAGTACTTC
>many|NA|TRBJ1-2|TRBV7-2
CASSLATGPGGYTF
TGTGCCAGCAGCTTAGCGACAGGCCCCGGTGGCTACACCTTC
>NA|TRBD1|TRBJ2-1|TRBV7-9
CASSLGGGQGTNEQFF
TGTGCCAGCAGCTTAGGAGGGGGACAGGGGACCAATGAGCAGTTCTTC
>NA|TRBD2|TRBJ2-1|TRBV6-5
CASRPPGGDPYNEQFF
TGTGCCAGCAGGCCCCCGGGAGGGGACCCCTACAATGAGCAGTTCTTC
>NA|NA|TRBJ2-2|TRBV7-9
CASSSRVPGELFF
TGTGCCAGCAGCTCGCGGGTGCCCGGGGAGCTGTTTTTT
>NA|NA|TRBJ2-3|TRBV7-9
CASSSLGLSTDTQYF
TGTGCCAGCAGCTCCCTCGGACTCAGCACAGATACGCAGTATTTT
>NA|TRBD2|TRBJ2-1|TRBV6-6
CASSYGAGPGYNEQFF
TGTGCCAGCAGTTACGGAGCGGGACCGGGGTACAATGAGCAGTTCTTC
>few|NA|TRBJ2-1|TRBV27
CASSSRRLPENNEQFF
TGTGCCAGCAGTTCGCGGAGACTACCTGAGAACAATGAGCAGTTCTTC
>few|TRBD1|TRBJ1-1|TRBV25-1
CASSEWGAGGPEAFF
TGTGCCAGCAGTGAATGGGGGGCAGGGGGTCCTGAAGCTTTCTTT
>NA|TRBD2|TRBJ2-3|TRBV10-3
CAISPGGSSDTQYF
TGTGCCATCAGTCCCGGGGGGAGCTCAGATACGCAGTATTTT
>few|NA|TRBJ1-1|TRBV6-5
CASSYPFGTEAFF
TGTGCCAGCAGTTACCCCTTCGGCACTGAAGCTTTCTTT
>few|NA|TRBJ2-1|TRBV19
CASSIVTVPYNEQFF
TGTGCCAGTAGTATCGTGACAGTCCCCTACAATGAGCAGTTCTTC
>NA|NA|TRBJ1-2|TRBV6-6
CAAGGDAGYTF
TGTGCCGCCGGGGGGGACGCCGGCTACACCTTC
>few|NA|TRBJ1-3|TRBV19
CASSIARNSGNTIYF
TGTGCCAGTAGTATAGCCCGGAACTCTGGAAACACCATATATTTT
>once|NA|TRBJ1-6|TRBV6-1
CASSEVRDSPLHF
TGTGCCAGCAGTGAAGTGAGGGATTCACCCCTCCACTTT
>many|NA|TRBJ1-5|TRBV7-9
CASSLSQHSNQPQHF
TGTGCCAGCAGCTTATCACAGCATAGCAATCAGCCCCAGCATTTT
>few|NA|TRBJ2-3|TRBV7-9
CASSLVEARDTQYF
TGTGCCAGCAGCTTAGTAGAAGCTAGAGATACGCAGTATTTT
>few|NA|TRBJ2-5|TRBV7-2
CASSLVSGTYQETQYF
TGTGCCAGCAGCTTAGTCTCAGGGACGTACCAAGAGACCCAGTACTTC
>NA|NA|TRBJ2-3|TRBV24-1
CATEWADTQYF
TGTGCCACCGAATGGGCAGATACGCAGTATTTT
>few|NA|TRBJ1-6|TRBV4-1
CASSQRTGGYNSPLHF
TGCGCCAGCAGTCAGAGGACGGGGGGTTATAATTCACCCCTCCACTTT
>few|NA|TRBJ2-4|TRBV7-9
CASSFSSGGATKNIQYF
TGTGCCAGCAGCTTCTCCTCGGGGGGCGCCACCAAAAACATTCAGTACTTC